This TCR beta chain stems from a study of OX40 agonist ivuxolimab in advanced cancers. Study-wide points: Antigen specificity was not determined for the expanded peripheral T cells. Compared with CD4+, CD8+ T cells on average had more expanded clones.

CDR1 and CDR2 from the germline V gene are MDHEN and SYDVKM. There are 12 residues in the CDR3. V gave up 11 bases and J gave up 0 bases, with 7 bases separating them. The table came from immunoSEQ multiplex PCR; TCRdb's copy has only in-frame clones and leaves some out. The sample holds 98,000 or so clones, roughly 94% seen once. Notes on this clone: Its antigen remains unidentified.

This chain links TRBV28 with TRBJ2-2; tentative D call: TRBD2 (5 bases). This TCR was recovered from an adult with an advanced solid tumor such as melanoma, head and neck, liver or kidney cancer. The sequenced sample was CD4+ or CD8+ T cells sorted from blood, obtained in a trial of the OX40 agonist ivuxolimab. The CDR3 protein is CAGGSNTGELFF. The CDR3 DNA follows: TGTGCCGGAGGTTCGAACACCGGGGAGCTGTTTTTT.